This TCR beta chain appears in the sequencing data of a study of shared clonotypes between healthy human individuals. Study findings and constraints: Few donors limited the genetic and exposure-history diversity represented. A handful of donors had about 5.1% of their naive CD4 clonotypes in common.

V shed 4 bases and J shed 2 bases, with 12 bases lying between them. Germline-derived CDR1 and CDR2 are GTSNPN and SVGIG (reference sequence). This CDR3 comprises 13 residues. This clone was seen more than once but under ten times. Its cognate antigen is unknown. Sequenced by immunoSEQ multiplex PCR; TCRdb stores in-frame clones only, minus some. The sample contains approximately 1,000,000 clones, 70% to 80% of which appear only once. It was into CD45RA+ naive and CD45RA-negative memory subsets that the CD4+ cells were split. Specimen: memory CD4+ T cells from PBMCs. Regarding subset: CD45RA-negative fraction. The TCR comes from a man in his late teens or twenties in good health. Some clones in this sample may be carry-over from other donors' samples. The chain uses TRBV30 and TRBJ2-7; possible D gene TRBD1, 6 bases. Here the CDR3 reads CAWKLPGAYEQYF. CDR3 sequence (DNA): TGTGCCTGGAAGTTGCCAGGGGCCTACGAGCAGTACTTC.